The 6 T cell receptor beta chains reported below all come from one sample, sequenced in a study of cytomegalovirus exposure and HLA in healthy donors. The PCR employed 60 Vbeta primers together with 13 Jbeta primers. The method was immunoSEQ multiplex PCR; TCRdb's version includes in-frame clones alone and lacks a portion of them. Of some 97,000 clones listed, 84% are singletons. Sequencing was carried out using PBMCs. The receptors derive from a woman under 30 in good health and CMV-seronegative.

The J gene is TRBJ2-1, the V gene TRBV28; 7 bases are shared with TRBD2. CDR1 and CDR2 (germline): MDHEN, SYDVKM. The J segment lost 0 bases and the V segment lost 2 bases, leaving 1 base of the junction unmatched. The CDR3 is 15 amino acids. CDR3 amino acids: CASSLGDYSYNEQFF. The CDR3 nucleotides read TGTGCCAGCAGTTTAGGGGACTACTCCTACAATGAGCAGTTCTTC.

V and J are TRBV4-3 and TRBJ2-1, with 9 bases matching TRBD2. J was trimmed by 4 bases and V by 1 base; bases with no gene match: 5. The CDR3 length is 16 residues. Germline-derived CDR1 and CDR2 are LGHNA and YSLEER. CDR3 in amino acids: CASSQGEGLAYNEQFF. The CDR3 DNA is TGCGCCAGCAGCCAAGGGGAGGGACTAGCATACAATGAGCAGTTCTTC.

Points on this clone: Given the absence of the conserved phenylalanine or tryptophan at the CDR3 end, a read error is likely. It is unclear where the CDR3 begins or ends on the DNA, so no DNA is shown, and the CDR3 is as TCRdb lists it. The chain employs TRBV20-1 and TRBJ2-3; the table gives TRBD2 as D, unverified against the DNA. The CDR3 adds up to 9 amino acids, both ends counted. Germline CDR1 reads DFQATT; CDR2 reads SNEGSKA (reference sequence). This chain's CDR3 is CSAHKVGGL.

This chain joins TRBV5-8 and TRBJ1-2, with D maybe TRBD1 (6 bases). This CDR3 comprises 14 residues. V lost 1 base and J 6 bases, leaving 13 bases between the germline ends. Germline-derived CDR1 and CDR2 are SGHTS and YDEGEE. CDR3 bases: TGTGCCAGCAGCTTGAGGGGGAGTCATGATGGCTACACCTTC. It translates to CASSLRGSHDGYTF. Full variable domain (remainder filled in from reference TRBV5-8 and TRBJ1-2): EAGVTQSPTHLIKTRGQQATLRCSPISGHTSVYWYQQALGLGLQFLLWYDEGEERNRGNFPPRFSGRQFPNYSSELNVNALELEDSALYLCASSLRGSHDGYTFGSGTRLTVV.

This clone was recorded once. This sequence joins TRBV19 and TRBJ1-3; 10 bases fit TRBD1. Germline V gene sequence: CDR1 LNHDA, CDR2 SQIVND (reference sequence). The CDR3 is made up of 16 amino acids. V trimming: 6 bases; J trimming: 0 bases; junction bases outside the gene matches: 5. This chain's CDR3 is CASRGQGKGSGNTIYF. As DNA, the CDR3 is TGTGCCAGTAGGGGACAGGGGAAGGGCTCTGGAAACACCATATATTTT.

This clone was picked up a small number of times. This CDR3 is also generated by other DNA sequences in the sample. J is TRBJ1-2 and V is TRBV18; 7 bases fit TRBD1. Germline CDR1 reads KGHSH; CDR2 reads LQKENI. The CDR3 extends over 13 amino acids. The J segment lost 4 bases and the V segment lost 2 bases, leaving 1 base of the junction unmatched. As DNA, the CDR3 is TGTGCCAGCTCACCAGACAGGGTCTATGGCTACACCTTC. It encodes CASSPDRVYGYTF.